This record covers a single TCR beta chain. At the deep level, the assay was run. The assay was immunoSEQ multiplex PCR, and TCRdb's table has in-frame clones only and misses some. Of 2 million or so clones in the sample, approximately 95% were seen once. This specimen comes from a study of shared clonotypes between healthy human individuals. This CDR3 is built from 12 residues. Germline V gene lookup returns CDR1 MNHEY and CDR2 SMNVEV (reference sequence). Trimming left V 6 bases short and J 7 bases short, with 9 bases between. This TCR derives from a man younger than 30 in good health. Sequencing was performed on naive CD4+ T cells sorted from blood. Subset described: CD45RA+ positively selected. This chain uses TRBV27 with TRBJ1-4, with D perhaps TRBD1 (5 bases). The CDR3 region has the DNA TGTGCCAGCAGGACGGGGGGTGAAAAACTGTTTTTT. Translating gives CASRTGGEKLFF.